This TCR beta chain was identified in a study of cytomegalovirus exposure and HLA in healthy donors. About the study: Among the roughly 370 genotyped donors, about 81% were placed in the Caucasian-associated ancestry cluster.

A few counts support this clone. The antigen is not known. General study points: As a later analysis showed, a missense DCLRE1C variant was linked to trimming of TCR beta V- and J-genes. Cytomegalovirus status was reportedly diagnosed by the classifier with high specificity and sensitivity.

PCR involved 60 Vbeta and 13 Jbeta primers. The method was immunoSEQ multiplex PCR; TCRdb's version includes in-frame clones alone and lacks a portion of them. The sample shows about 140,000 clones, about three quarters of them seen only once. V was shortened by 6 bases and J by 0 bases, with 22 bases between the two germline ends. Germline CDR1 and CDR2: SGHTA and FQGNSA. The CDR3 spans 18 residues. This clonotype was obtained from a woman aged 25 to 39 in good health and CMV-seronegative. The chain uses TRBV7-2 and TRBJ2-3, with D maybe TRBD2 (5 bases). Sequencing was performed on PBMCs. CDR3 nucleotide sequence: TGTGCCAGCAGATTGTTAGCGATACAAGAGACTAGCACAGATACGCAGTATTTT. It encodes CASRLLAIQETSTDTQYF. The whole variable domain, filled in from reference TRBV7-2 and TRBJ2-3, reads GAGVSQSPSNKVTEKGKDVELRCDPISGHTALYWYRQSLGQGLEFLIYFQGNSAPDKSGLPSDRFSAERTGGSVSTLTIQRTQQEDSAVYLCASRLLAIQETSTDTQYFGPGTRLTVL.